This T cell receptor (beta chain) was identified in a study of blood T cell repertoires in COVID-19. Study-wide context: PBMCs, B-cell-depleted T cells, or T cells provided the cDNA or gDNA that made up the material.

Original processing methods: Amplified reference gene primers provided the basis for estimating nucleated cell counts. Clones were read by immunoSEQ multiplex PCR, and TCRdb kept only the in-frame ones, dropping some. V, J and clone size are taken as reported in that table, and D and trimming were inferred from the DNA itself. This table has fewer than 200,000 clones, approximately 85% appearing once. V was clipped by 4 bases and J by 4 bases, with 15 bases between them. CDR1 is KGHDR, CDR2 SFDVKD, per germline. The CDR3 totals 15 residues. The clonotype originates from a man aged 55-75 years who had recovered from COVID-19. The chain employs TRBV24-1 and TRBJ2-5; D is possibly TRBD1 (6 bases). What was sequenced was peripheral blood. The CDR3 is CATSEKQGPGETQYF. Written as DNA, the CDR3 is TGTGCCACCAGTGAGAAACAGGGTCCGGGAGAGACCCAGTACTTC.